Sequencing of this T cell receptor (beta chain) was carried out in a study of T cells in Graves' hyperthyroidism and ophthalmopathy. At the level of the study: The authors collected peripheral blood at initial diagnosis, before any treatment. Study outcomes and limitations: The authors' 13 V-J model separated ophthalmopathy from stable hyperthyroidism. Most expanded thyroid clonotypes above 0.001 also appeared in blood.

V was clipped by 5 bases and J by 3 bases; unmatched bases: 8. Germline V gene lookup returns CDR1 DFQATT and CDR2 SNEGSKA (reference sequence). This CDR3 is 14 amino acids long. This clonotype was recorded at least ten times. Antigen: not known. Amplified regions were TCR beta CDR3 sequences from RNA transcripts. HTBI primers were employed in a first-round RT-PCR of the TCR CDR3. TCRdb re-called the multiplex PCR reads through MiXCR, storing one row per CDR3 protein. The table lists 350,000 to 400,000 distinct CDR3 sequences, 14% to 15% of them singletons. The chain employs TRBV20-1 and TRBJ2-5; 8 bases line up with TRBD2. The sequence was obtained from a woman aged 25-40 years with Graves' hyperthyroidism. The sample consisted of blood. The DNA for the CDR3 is TGCAGTGCTCCCGGGGGGGCAGGGGAAGAGACCCAGTACTTC. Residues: CSAPGGAGEETQYF.